Here is one T cell receptor (beta chain) with its context. The antigen is unknown. V shed 1 base, J shed 11 bases, and the junction held 6 bases outside the gene matches. Germline CDR1 reads MDHEN; CDR2 reads SYDVKM. The CDR3 loop spans 14 amino acids. This sample was included in a study of T cell responses to AZD1222 COVID-19 vaccine. Study observations and caveats: Increases in Spike-specific TCR breadth and depth were seen after two AZD1222 doses.

The table came from immunoSEQ multiplex PCR; TCRdb's copy has only in-frame clones and leaves some out. The sample holds 85,000 to 90,000 clones; roughly 86% are singletons and the top ten take roughly 6%. The receptor comes from an adult in good health. The sequencing here drew on peripheral blood, taken on day 0 of AZD1222 vaccination. J is TRBJ1-1 and V is TRBV28; 11 bases align to TRBD1. CDR3 bases: TGTGCCAGCAGTTTATTGGACAGGGGGCCTACGGCTTTCTTT. It specifies CASSLLDRGPTAFF.